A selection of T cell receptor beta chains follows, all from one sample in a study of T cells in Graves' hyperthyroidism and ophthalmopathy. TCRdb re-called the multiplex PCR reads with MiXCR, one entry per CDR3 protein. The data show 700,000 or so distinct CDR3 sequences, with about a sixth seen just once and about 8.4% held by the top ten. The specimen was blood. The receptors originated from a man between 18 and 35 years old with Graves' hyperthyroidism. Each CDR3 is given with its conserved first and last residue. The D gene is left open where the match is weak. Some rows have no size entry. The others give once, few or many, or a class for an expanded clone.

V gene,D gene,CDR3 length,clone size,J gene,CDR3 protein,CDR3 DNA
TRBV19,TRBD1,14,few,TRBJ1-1,CASKRGQWDTEASF,TGTGCCAGTAAGAGGGGGCAATGGGACACTGAAGCTTCCTTT
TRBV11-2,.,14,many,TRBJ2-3,CASSFAGTTRTQYF,TGTGCCAGCAGCTTCGCCGGGACAACCAGGACGCAGTATTTT
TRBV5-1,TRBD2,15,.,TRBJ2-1,CASSSGTSRDNEQFF,TGCGCCAGCAGTTCCGGGACTAGTCGTGATAATGAGCAGTTCTTC
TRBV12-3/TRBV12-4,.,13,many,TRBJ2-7,CASRSTVAYEQYF,TGTGCCAGCAGAAGTACAGTCGCCTACGAGCAGTACTTC
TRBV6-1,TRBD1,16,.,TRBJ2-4,CASTPKVTGGLNIQYF,TGTGCCAGCACCCCAAAAGTAACAGGGGGCTTAAACATTCAGTACTTC
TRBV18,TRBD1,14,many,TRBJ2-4,CASSRDRGPNIQYF,TGTGCCAGCTCAAGGGACAGGGGGCCAAACATTCAGTACTTC
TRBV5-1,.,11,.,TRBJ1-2,CASIGAGGYTF,TGCGCCAGCATCGGGGCTGGTGGCTACACCTTC
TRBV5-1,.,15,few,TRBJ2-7,CASSLGWVEAYEQYF,TGCGCCAGCAGCTTGGGATGGGTAGAGGCCTACGAGCAGTACTTC
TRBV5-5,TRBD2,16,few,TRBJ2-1,CASSAAGTSAYNEQFF,TGTGCCAGCAGCGCCGCCGGGACTAGCGCCTACAATGAGCAGTTCTTC
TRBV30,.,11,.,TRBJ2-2,CAWRVSGELFF,TGTGCCTGGAGGGTTTCCGGGGAGCTGTTTTTT
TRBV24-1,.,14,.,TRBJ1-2,CATSDLTANYGYTF,TGTGCCACCAGTGATTTGACAGCTAACTATGGCTACACCTTC
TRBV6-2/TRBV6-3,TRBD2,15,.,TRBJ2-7,CASRTSGSFAYEQYF,TGTGCCAGCCGGACTAGCGGGAGTTTCGCCTACGAGCAGTACTTC
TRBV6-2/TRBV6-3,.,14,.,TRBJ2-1,CACQRGTLYNEQFF,TGTGCCTGTCAACGTGGGACTCTCTACAATGAGCAGTTCTTC
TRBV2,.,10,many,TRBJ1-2,CASSPRGYTF,TGTGCCAGCAGCCCGCGGGGCTACACCTTC
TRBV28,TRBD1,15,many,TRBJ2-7,CASRGRTGGGYEQYF,TGTGCCAGCAGGGGGAGGACAGGGGGCGGGTACGAGCAGTACTTC
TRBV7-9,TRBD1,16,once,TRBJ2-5,CASSSAGQGLQETQYF,TGTGCCAGCAGCTCCGCGGGACAGGGGCTCCAAGAGACCCAGTACTTC
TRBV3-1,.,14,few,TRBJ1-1,CASSQVWGGTEAFF,TGTGCCAGCAGCCAAGTGTGGGGGGGCACTGAAGCTTTCTTT
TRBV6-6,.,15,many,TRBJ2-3,CASSYGGGRGDTQYF,TGTGCCAGCAGTTACGGCGGAGGAAGGGGCGATACGCAGTATTTT
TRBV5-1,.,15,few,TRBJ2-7,CASSPHRKNSYEQYF,TGCGCCAGCAGCCCCCACAGGAAAAATTCCTACGAGCAGTACTTC
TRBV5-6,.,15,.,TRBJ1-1,CASSLQEGWVTEAFF,TGTGCCAGCAGCCTGCAAGAGGGGTGGGTCACTGAAGCTTTCTTT
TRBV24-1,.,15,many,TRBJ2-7,CATSDLGPREDETYF,TGTGCCACCAGTGATCTAGGGCCCCGAGAAGATGAGACGTACTTC
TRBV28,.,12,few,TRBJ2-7,CASSFNRYEQYF,TGTGCCAGCAGTTTTAATAGGTACGAGCAGTACTTC
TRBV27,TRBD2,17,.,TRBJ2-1,CASSPRGTSGRGNEQFF,TGTGCCAGCAGTCCCAGGGGGACTAGCGGGAGAGGGAATGAGCAGTTCTTC
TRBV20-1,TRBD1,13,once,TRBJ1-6,CSTRRTGGSPLHF,TGCAGTACCAGAAGGACAGGGGGGTCACCCCTCCACTTT
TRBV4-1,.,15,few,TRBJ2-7,CASSQEYGGSYEQYF,TGCGCCAGCAGCCAAGAATACGGGGGTTCCTACGAGCAGTACTTC
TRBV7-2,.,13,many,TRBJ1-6,CASSILGNSPLHF,TGTGCCAGCAGCATCCTGGGTAATTCACCCCTCCACTTT
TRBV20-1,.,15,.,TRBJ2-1,CSADVWDSSYNEQFF,TGCAGTGCTGATGTTTGGGACTCGTCCTACAATGAGCAGTTCTTC
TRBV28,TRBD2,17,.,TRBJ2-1,CASSFFTGTSGYNEQFF,TGTGCCAGCAGTTTTTTTACCGGGACTAGCGGATACAATGAGCAGTTCTTC
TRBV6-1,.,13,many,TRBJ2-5,CASSYNAGGTQYF,TGTGCCAGCAGTTATAACGCCGGCGGGACCCAGTACTTC
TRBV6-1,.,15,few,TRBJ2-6,CASSSSISGANVLTF,TGTGCCAGCAGTTCCAGTATCTCTGGGGCCAACGTCCTGACTTTC
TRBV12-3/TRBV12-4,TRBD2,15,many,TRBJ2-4,CASSVSGRSKNIQYF,TGTGCCAGCAGTGTTAGCGGGAGATCCAAAAACATTCAGTACTTC
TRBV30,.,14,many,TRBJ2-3,CAWNRGMSTDTQYF,TGTGCCTGGAATAGAGGGATGAGCACAGATACGCAGTATTTT
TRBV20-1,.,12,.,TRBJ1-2,CSASPRTDGYTF,TGCAGTGCTAGCCCACGAACTGATGGCTACACCTTC
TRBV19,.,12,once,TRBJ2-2,CASQYPAGELFF,TGTGCCAGCCAGTATCCCGCCGGGGAGCTGTTTTTT
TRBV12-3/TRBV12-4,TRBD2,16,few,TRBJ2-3,CASSSGLASPSDAQYF,TGTGCCAGCAGTTCCGGACTAGCGAGCCCTTCAGATGCGCAGTATTTT
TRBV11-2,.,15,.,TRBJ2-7,CASLLPQGQSYEQYF,TGTGCCAGCCTTTTGCCCCAAGGGCAATCCTACGAGCAGTACTTC
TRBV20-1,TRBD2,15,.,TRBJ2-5,CSASERLAGEETQYF,TGCAGTGCTAGCGAGCGGTTAGCGGGAGAAGAGACCCAGTACTTC
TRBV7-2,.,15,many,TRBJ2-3,CASSSRLPYTDTQYF,TGTGCCAGCAGCTCGCGACTACCTTACACAGATACGCAGTATTTT
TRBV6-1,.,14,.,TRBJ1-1,CASSEAWGFTESFF,TGTGCCAGCAGTGAAGCGTGGGGGTTCACTGAATCTTTCTTT
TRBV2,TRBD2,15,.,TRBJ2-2,CASRDRLAGGGELFF,TGTGCCAGCAGAGACCGACTAGCGGGAGGCGGGGAGCTGTTTTTT
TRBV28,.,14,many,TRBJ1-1,CASSLIRGGTEAFF,TGTGCCAGCAGTTTAATTCGAGGCGGCACTGAAGCTTTCTTT
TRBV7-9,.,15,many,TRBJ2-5,CASSTPPGIEETQYF,TGTGCCAGCAGCACTCCCCCCGGGATTGAGGAGACCCAGTACTTC
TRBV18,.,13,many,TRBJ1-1,CASSDGTRTEAFF,TGTGCCAGCTCAGACGGGACACGCACTGAAGCTTTCTTT
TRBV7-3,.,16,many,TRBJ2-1,CASSRSGASSYNEQFF,TGTGCCAGCAGCAGAAGCGGAGCAAGCTCCTACAATGAGCAGTTCTTC
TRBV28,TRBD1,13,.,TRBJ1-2,CASSLGQGYGFTF,TGTGCCAGCAGTCTGGGACAGGGCTATGGCTTCACCTTC
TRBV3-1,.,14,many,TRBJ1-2,CASSQGVVGYGYTF,TGTGCCAGCAGCCAAGGGGTCGTTGGTTATGGCTACACCTTC
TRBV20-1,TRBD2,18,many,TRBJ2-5,CSARDAGLAGLRGETQYF,TGCAGTGCTAGAGATGCGGGGCTAGCGGGCCTCAGGGGAGAGACCCAGTACTTC
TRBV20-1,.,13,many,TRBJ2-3,CSARPKGTDTQYF,TGCAGTGCTAGGCCGAAGGGCACAGATACGCAGTATTTT
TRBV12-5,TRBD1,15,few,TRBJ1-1,CASGPGQGLNTEAFF,TGTGCTAGTGGCCCAGGACAGGGTCTGAACACTGAAGCTTTCTTT
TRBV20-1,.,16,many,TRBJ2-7,CSARDGMRLSSYEQYF,TGCAGTGCTAGAGATGGAATGCGCCTGAGCTCCTACGAGCAGTACTTC
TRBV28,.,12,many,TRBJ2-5,CASNRGRETQYF,TGTGCCAGCAATAGAGGGAGGGAGACCCAGTACTTC
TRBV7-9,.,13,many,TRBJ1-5,CASSASSNQPQHF,TGTGCCAGCAGCGCCAGTAGCAATCAGCCCCAGCATTTT
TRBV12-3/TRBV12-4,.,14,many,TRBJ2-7,CASSFGSFRPEQYF,TGTGCCAGCAGTTTCGGGTCGTTTCGCCCCGAGCAGTACTTC
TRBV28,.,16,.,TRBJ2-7,CASSSFYGGSSYEQYF,TGTGCCAGCAGTTCTTTCTACGGCGGTAGCTCCTACGAGCAGTACTTC
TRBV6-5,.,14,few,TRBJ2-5,CASSLRSREGTQYF,TGTGCCAGCAGTTTACGGTCCCGAGAGGGGACCCAGTACTTC
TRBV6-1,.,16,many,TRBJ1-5,CASSELGRVDNQPQHF,TGTGCCAGCAGTGAACTCGGCAGAGTAGACAATCAGCCCCAGCATTTT
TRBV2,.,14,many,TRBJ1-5,CASSERAGDQPQHF,TGTGCCAGCAGTGAAAGGGCAGGGGATCAGCCCCAGCATTTT
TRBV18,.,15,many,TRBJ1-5,CASSSEGTSNQPQHF,TGTGCCAGCTCATCGGAGGGGACTAGCAATCAGCCCCAGCATTTT
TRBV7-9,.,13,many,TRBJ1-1,CASSLARVTEAFF,TGTGCCAGCAGCCTGGCCAGGGTCACTGAAGCTTTCTTT
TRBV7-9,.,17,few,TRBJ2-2,CASSPDLAGANTGELFF,TGTGCCAGCAGCCCGGACCTGGCAGGGGCAAACACCGGGGAGCTGTTTTTT